Detailed here is one T cell receptor beta chain. What it binds is not known. This entry comes from a study of identical twins. MiXCR, run by TCRdb on the 5' RACE reads, gives a single entry per CDR3 protein. The sample consists of 500,000 or so distinct CDR3 sequences, 12% to 15% of them appearing once. The V end lost 1 base, the J end lost 0 bases, and 9 bases lay between the germline ends. This CDR3 spans 15 amino acids. Germline CDR1 and CDR2: LNHNV and YYDKDF (reference sequence). Study results and caveats: Recombination models fit unrelated individuals' TCR alpha sharing but underestimated twins'.

This same sample was also part of a study on yellow fever vaccine responses in identical twins.

Sequencing was carried out using CD4+ T cells sorted from blood. This chain links TRBV15 with TRBJ1-2; a weak D match, TRBD1 (5 bases). The clonotype comes from a woman aged 18-30 years in good health. The CDR3 protein is CATSRADRPNYGYTF. In nucleotides, the CDR3 is TGTGCCACCAGCAGAGCCGACAGACCTAACTATGGCTACACCTTC.